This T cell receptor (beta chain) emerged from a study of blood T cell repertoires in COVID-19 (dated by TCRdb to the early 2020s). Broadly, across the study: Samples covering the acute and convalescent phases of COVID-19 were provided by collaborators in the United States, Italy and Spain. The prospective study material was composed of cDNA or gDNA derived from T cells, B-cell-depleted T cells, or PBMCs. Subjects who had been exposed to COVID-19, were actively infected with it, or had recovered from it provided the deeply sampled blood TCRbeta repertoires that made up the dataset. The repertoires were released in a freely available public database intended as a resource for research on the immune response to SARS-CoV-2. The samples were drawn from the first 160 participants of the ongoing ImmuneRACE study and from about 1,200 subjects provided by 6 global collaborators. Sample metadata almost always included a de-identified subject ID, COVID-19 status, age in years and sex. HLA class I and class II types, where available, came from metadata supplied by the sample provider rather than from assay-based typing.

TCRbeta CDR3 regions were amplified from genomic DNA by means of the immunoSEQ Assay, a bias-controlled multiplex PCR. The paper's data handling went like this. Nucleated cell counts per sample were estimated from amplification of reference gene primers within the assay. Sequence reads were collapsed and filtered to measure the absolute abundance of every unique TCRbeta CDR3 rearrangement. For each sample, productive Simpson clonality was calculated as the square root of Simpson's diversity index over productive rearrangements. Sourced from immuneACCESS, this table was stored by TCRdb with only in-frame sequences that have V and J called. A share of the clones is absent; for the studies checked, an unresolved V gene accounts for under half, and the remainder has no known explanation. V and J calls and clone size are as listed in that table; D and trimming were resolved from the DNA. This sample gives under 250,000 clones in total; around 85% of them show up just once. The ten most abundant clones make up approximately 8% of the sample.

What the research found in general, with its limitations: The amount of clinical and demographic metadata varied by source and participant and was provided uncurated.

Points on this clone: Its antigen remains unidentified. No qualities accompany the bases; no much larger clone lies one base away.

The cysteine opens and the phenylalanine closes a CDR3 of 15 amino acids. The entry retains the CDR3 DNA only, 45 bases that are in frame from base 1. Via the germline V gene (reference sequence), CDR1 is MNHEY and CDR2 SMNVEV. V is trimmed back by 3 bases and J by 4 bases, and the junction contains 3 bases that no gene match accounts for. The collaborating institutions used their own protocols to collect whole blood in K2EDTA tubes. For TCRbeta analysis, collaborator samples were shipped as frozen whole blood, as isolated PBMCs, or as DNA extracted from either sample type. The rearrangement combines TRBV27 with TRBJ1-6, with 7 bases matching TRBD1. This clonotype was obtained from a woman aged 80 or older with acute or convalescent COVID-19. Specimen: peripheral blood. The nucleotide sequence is TGTGCCAGCAGTTTTGAGGGGGCGTATAATTCACCCCTCCACTTT. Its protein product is CASSFEGAYNSPLHF.